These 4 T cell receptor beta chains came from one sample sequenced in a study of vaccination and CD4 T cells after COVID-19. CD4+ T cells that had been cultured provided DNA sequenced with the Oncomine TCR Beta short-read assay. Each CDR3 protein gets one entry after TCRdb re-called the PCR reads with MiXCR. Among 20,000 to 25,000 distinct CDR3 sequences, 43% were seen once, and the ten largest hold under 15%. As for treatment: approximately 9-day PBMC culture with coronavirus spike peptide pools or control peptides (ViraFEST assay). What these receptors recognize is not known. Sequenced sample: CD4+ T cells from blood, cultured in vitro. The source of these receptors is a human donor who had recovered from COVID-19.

DNA for the CDR3: TGTGCCAGCACGGTGACAGTCAATCAGCCCCAGCATTTT. It is translated as CASTVTVNQPQHF. The chain combines TRBV2 with TRBJ1-5, with D tentatively TRBD1 (5 bases). The length of the CDR3 is 13 residues. The germline V gene encodes CDR1 SNHLY and CDR2 FYNNEI. Trimming cost V 7 bases and J 3 bases, with 10 bases left between them. The entire variable domain, with the rest obtained from reference TRBV2 and TRBJ1-5, is as follows: EPEVTQTPSHQVTQMGQEVILRCVPISNHLYFYWYRQILGQKVEFLVSFYNNEISEKSEIFDDQFSVERPDGSNFTLKIRSTKLEDSAMYFCASTVTVNQPQHFGDGTRLSIL.

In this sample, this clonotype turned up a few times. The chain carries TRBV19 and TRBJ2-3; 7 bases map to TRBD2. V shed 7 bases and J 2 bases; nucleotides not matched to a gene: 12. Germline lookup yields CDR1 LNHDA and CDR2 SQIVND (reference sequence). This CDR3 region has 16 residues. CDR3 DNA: TGTGCCAGTACCGGACGGGAGGCATCCAACACAGATACGCAGTATTTT. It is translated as CASTGREASNTDTQYF. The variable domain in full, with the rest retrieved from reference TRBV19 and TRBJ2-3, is DGGITQSPKYLFRKEGQNVTLSCEQNLNHDAMYWYRQDPGQGLRLIYYSQIVNDFQKGDIAEGYSVSREKKESFPLTVTSAQKNPTAFYLCASTGREASNTDTQYFGPGTRLTVL.

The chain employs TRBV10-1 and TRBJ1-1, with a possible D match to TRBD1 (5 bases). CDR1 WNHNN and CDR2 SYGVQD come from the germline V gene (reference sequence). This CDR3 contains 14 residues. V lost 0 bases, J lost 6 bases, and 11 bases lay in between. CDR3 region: CASSESGRDAEAFF. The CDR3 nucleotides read TGCGCCAGCAGTGAGTCCGGCAGGGACGCTGAAGCTTTCTTT.

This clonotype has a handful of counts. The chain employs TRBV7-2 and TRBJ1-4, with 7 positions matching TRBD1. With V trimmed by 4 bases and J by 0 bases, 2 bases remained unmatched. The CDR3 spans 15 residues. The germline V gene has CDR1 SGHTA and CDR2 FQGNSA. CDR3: CASSSQGATNEKLFF. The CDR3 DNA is TGTGCCAGCAGCTCCCAGGGGGCAACTAATGAAAAACTGTTTTTT.